The T cell receptor beta chain described here comes from a study of vaccination effects on CD4 cells after COVID-19. Study-level information: Sequencing followed a ViraFEST assay step that expanded antigen-specific CD4+ T cells with viral peptide pools.

The protocol was immunoSEQ multiplex PCR, while the TCRdb copy is restricted to in-frame clones and leaves out a portion. The sample holds about 40,000 clones, around two thirds seen once. On this clone: Its antigen is undetermined.

With 3 bases clipped from V and 4 bases from J, the junction kept 3 bases outside the gene matches. The CDR3 consists of 14 residues. Germline CDR1 reads LNHDA; CDR2 reads SQIVND (reference sequence). Subsequent to a culture period of nine to ten days, CD4+ T cells were isolated. The participants, recipients of two vaccine doses, got either BNT162b2 or mRNA-1273. The vaccine recipients had no prior SARS-CoV-2 infection, with negative nucleocapsid antibodies. The sequence was collected from a human donor who received a COVID-19 vaccine. This specimen was CD4+ T cells from PBMCs cultured without peptide, taken after COVID-19 vaccination. V gene TRBV19 combines with J gene TRBJ2-7; 10 bases agree with TRBD1. The CDR3 region has the DNA TGTGCCAGTAGTATCGGGACAGGGGATTACGAGCAGTACTTC. Translating gives CASSIGTGDYEQYF. The full variable domain, completed using reference TRBV19 and TRBJ2-7, is DGGITQSPKYLFRKEGQNVTLSCEQNLNHDAMYWYRQDPGQGLRLIYYSQIVNDFQKGDIAEGYSVSREKKESFPLTVTSAQKNPTAFYLCASSIGTGDYEQYFGPGTRLTVT.